Sequencing of this T cell receptor (beta chain) was carried out in a study of T cell clonality in common variable immunodeficiency. Trimming removed 1 base at V and 3 bases at J, with 7 bases between. CDR3 size: 14 residues. Germline V CDR1 and CDR2: SGHVS, FQNEAQ. Study-wide findings and caveats: Common variable immunodeficiency TCR beta sequences reportedly had fewer deletions and N-nucleotide insertions. Repertoire-complication correlations in CVID were limited by patient heterogeneity.

Patients and controls were mostly of Caucasian heritage. CVID subjects had received replacement immunoglobulin for at least one year. Blood came from CVID subjects not ill and not taking immunomodulatory or immunosuppressive medication. This clone was detected only a few times. Its antigen is still unknown. The read finishes 3 residues shy of the CDR3 end, and the germline J gene is used to complete it. Method: immunoSEQ multiplex PCR; TCRdb's copy keeps in-frame clones and lacks some. The sample contains fewer than 35,000 clones, none of them singletons. Sequencing was performed on peripheral blood mononuclear cells. This receptor was taken from a human donor with common variable immunodeficiency. The chain employs TRBV7-8 and TRBJ1-5, with D unresolved. CDR3 DNA, as far as it was read: TGTGCCAGCAGCTTAGGACAAATCAATCAGCCC. Its protein product is CASSLGQINQP. The CDR3 as a whole reads CASSLGQINQPQHF.